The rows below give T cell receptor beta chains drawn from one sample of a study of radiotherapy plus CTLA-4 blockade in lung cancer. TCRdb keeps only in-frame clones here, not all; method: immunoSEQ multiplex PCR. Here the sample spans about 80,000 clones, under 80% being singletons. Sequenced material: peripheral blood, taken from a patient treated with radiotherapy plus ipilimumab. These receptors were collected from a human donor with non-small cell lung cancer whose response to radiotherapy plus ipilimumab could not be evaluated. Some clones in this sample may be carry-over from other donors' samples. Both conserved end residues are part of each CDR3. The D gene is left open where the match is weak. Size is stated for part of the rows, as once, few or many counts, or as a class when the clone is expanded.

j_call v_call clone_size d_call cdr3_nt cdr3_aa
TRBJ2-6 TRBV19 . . TGTGCCAGTAGTAAGGGGGCTGGGGCCAACGTCCTGACTTTC CASSKGAGANVLTF
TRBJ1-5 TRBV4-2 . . TGTGCCAGCAGCCAAGGAGGAGCGAGCAATCAGCCCCAGCATTTT CASSQGGASNQPQHF
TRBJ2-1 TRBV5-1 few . TGCGCCAGCAGTCCAAGAGCGGCAAGCTCCTACAATGAGCAGTTCTTC CASSPRAASSYNEQFF
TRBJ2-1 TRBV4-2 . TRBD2 TGTGCCAGCAGCCAAGTCCTGGCGGGGGGATACAATGAGCAGTTCTTC CASSQVLAGGYNEQFF
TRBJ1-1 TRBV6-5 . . TGTGCCAGCAGTTACTCGACTCGGGGATGGACTGAAGCTTTCTTT CASSYSTRGWTEAFF
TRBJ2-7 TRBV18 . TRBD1 TGTGCCAGCGCAGAGGGACAGGGGCCATACGAGCAGTACTTC CASAEGQGPYEQYF
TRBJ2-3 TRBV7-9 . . TGTGCCAGCAGCTTAATGGGGAGGCGGACAGATACGCAGTATTTT CASSLMGRRTDTQYF
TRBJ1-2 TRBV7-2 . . TGTGCCAGCAGCGCGGGAGTCTATGGCTACACCTTC CASSAGVYGYTF
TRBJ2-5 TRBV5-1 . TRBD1 TGCGCCAGCAGCACCGACAGGGGATTCCAAGAGACCCAGTACTTC CASSTDRGFQETQYF
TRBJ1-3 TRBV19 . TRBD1 TGTGCCAGTAATACAGGGGACTCGGGAAACACCATATATTTT CASNTGDSGNTIYF
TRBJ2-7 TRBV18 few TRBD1 TGTGCCAGCTCATCGGGACAGGGTTACGAGCAGTACTTC CASSSGQGYEQYF
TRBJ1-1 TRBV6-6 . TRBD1 TGTGCCAGCAGTTACTCGAGGGCAGGGGGCGATGGTTTCTTT CASSYSRAGGDGFF
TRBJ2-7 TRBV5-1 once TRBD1 TGCGCCAGCAGTCTCCGACAGGGGGCTCCCTACGAGCAGTACTTC CASSLRQGAPYEQYF
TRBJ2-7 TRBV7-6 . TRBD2 TGTGCCAGCAGCTTGATGGGCGGGGGAACCTACGAGCAGTACTTC CASSLMGGGTYEQYF
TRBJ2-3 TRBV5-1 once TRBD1 TGCGCCAGCAGCGGGACAGGGGGCATTACAGATACGCAGTATTTT CASSGTGGITDTQYF
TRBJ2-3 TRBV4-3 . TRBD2 TGCGCCAGCAGCCAAGTGGCTAGCGGGGGGCGGACAGATACGCAGTATTTT CASSQVASGGRTDTQYF
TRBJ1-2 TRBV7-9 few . TGTGCCAGCAGCCCAGAGGCAGGGATGGACTATGGCTACACCTTC CASSPEAGMDYGYTF
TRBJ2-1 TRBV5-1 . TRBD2 TGCGCCAGCAGCCCCTCGATAAGACTAGCGTTGGACAATGAGCAGTTCTTC CASSPSIRLALDNEQFF
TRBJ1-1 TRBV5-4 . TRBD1 TGTGCCAGCAGCTTGGGACAGGGGGGCACTGAAGCTTTCTTT CASSLGQGGTEAFF
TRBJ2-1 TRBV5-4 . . TGTGCCAGCAGCTTGGGAGGGACTTCATACAATGAGCAGTTCTTC CASSLGGTSYNEQFF
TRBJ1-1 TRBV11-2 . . TGTGCCAGCAGCTTAGATAGGCCGGCAGGATGGAAGAACACTGAAGCTTTCTTT CASSLDRPAGWKNTEAFF
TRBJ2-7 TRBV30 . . TGTGCCTGGAGTGCCGGGATCTCCTACGAGCAGTACTTC CAWSAGISYEQYF
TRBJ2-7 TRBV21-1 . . TGTGCCAGCAGCAAAGATACAGGGGGCTACGAGCAGTACTTC CASSKDTGGYEQYF
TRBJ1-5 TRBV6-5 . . TGTGCCAGCAGTGAACATAGCAATCAGCCCCAGCATTTT CASSEHSNQPQHF
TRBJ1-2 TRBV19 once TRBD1 TGTGCCAGTAGTACCGCTCGTATGGGACAGGGCCATGGCTACACCTTC CASSTARMGQGHGYTF
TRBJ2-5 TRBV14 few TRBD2 TGTGCCAGCAGTCGGGGGGTAAGAGAGACCCAGTACTTC CASSRGVRETQYF
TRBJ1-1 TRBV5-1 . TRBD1 TGCGCCAGCAGCTTAACAGGGGACACTGAAGCTTTCTTT CASSLTGDTEAFF
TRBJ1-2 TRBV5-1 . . TGCGCCAGCAGCCCCGACACGCCGATCTATGGCTACACCTTC CASSPDTPIYGYTF
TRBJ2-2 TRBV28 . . TGTGCCAGCGCGTTGGCCGGGGAGCTGTTTTTT CASALAGELFF
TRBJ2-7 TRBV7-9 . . TGTGCCAGCAGTTTTACTTCCGGGTCCTACGAGCAGTACTTC CASSFTSGSYEQYF
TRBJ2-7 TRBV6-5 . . TGTGCCGCAAGGGGGTTGTTGTACGAGCAGTACTTC CAARGLLYEQYF
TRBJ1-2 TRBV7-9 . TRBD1 TGTGCCAGCAGCTTAATGGGACAGGTCACCTATGGCTACACCTTC CASSLMGQVTYGYTF
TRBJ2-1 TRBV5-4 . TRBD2 TGTGCCAGCAGCTTGGCTAGCGGGGGGGCCGGGTTATACAATGAGCAGTTCTTC CASSLASGGAGLYNEQFF
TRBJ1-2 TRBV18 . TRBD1 TGTGCCAGCTCCCTCGGACAGGCTAACTATGGCTACACCTTC CASSLGQANYGYTF
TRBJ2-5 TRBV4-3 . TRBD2 TGCGCCAGCAGCCCCTATAGCGGGGGCCAAGAGACCCAGTACTTC CASSPYSGGQETQYF
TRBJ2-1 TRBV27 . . TGTGCCAGCAGTTTATCCCTCTACAATGAGCAGTTCTTC CASSLSLYNEQFF
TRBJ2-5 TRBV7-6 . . TGTGCCAGCAGCTTTACTACAGGGTTAGAGACCCAGTACTTC CASSFTTGLETQYF
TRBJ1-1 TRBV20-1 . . TGCAGACAAGACAGAGAGACTGAAGCTTTCTTT CRQDRETEAFF
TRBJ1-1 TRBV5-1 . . TGCGCCAGCAGCTTGGACAGGGCGAACACTGAAGCTTTCTTT CASSLDRANTEAFF
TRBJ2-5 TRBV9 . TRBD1 TGTGCCAGCAGCGCTCGGACAGGGGGCGGTCGAGAGACCCAGTACTTC CASSARTGGGRETQYF
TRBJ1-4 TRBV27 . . TGTGCCAGCAGTTTCGCGGGGTCCAATGAAAAACTGTTTTTT CASSFAGSNEKLFF
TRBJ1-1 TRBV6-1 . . TGTGCCAGCAGTGAAGCGGGAGTGGTCCTTGAAGCTTTCTTT CASSEAGVVLEAFF
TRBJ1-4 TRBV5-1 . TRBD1 TGCGCCAGCAGCCACGGGACAGGGGAGGAAAAACTGTTTTTT CASSHGTGEEKLFF
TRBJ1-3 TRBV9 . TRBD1 TGTGCCAGCAGCGTCCAGACGGACAGGGCCGGAAACACCATATATTTT CASSVQTDRAGNTIYF
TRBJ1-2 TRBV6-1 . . TGTGCCAGCAGACTAGACCAGGTCTATGGCTACACCTTC CASRLDQVYGYTF
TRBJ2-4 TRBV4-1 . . TGCGCCAGCGGAGAGGCGACAGCAAACATTCAGTACTTC CASGEATANIQYF
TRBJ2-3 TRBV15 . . TGTGCCACCAGCGGGAGGACTCTGGGCACAGATACGCAGTATTTT CATSGRTLGTDTQYF
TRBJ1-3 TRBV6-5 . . TGTGCCAGCAGTTACGTGGGGCCTGGAAACACCATATATTTT CASSYVGPGNTIYF
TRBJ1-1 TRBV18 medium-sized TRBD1 TGTGCCAGCTCACGACAGGGGAACACTGAAGCTTTCTTT CASSRQGNTEAFF
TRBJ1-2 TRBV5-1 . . TGCGCCAGCAGCCATGAGGCGAACTATGGCTACACCTTC CASSHEANYGYTF
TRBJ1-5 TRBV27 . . TGTGCCAGCAGTTTGACAGACAATCAGCCCCAGCATTTT CASSLTDNQPQHF
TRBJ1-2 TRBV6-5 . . TGTGCCAGCAGGAGCGGGGGGCGCTTTGGCTACACCTTC CASRSGGRFGYTF
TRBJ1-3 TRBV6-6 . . TGTGCCAGCAGTTACTCAACAGGGCCTGGAAACACCATATATTTT CASSYSTGPGNTIYF
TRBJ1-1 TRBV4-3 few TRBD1 TGCGCCAGCAGCCAAGTCAACAGGGGCACTGAAGCTTTCTTT CASSQVNRGTEAFF